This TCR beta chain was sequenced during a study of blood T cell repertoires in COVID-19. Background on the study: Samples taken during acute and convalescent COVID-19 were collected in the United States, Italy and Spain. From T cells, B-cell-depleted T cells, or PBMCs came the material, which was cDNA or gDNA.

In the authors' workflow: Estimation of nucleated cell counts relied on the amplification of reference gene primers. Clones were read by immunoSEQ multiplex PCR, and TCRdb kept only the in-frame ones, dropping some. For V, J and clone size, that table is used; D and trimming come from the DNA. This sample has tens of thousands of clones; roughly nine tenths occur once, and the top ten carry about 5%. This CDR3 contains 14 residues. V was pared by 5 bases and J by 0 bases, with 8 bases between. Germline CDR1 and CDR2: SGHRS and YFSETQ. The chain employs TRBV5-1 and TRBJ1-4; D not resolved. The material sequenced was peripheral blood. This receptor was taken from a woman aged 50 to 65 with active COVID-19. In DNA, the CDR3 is TGCGCCAGCAGAGAAACTGCAACTAATGAAAAACTGTTTTTT. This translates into CASRETATNEKLFF.